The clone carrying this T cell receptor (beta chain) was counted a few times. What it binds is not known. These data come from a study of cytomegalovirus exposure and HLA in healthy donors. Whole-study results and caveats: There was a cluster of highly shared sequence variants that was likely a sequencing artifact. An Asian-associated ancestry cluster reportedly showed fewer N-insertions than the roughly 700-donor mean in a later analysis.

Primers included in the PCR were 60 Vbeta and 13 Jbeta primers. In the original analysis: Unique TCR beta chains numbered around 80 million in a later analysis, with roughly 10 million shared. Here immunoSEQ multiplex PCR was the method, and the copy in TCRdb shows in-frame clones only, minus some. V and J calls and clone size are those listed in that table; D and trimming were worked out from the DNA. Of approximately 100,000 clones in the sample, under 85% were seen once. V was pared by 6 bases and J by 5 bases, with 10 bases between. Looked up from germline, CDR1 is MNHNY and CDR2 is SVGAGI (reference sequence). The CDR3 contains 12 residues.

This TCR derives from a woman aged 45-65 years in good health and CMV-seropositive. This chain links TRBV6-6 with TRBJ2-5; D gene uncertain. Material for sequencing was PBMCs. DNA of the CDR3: TGTGCCAGCAGGTTATCCCAGGAGACCCAGTACTTC. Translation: CASRLSQETQYF.